This T cell receptor beta chain was found in a study of cytomegalovirus exposure and HLA in healthy donors. From germline, CDR1 is SGHRS and CDR2 YFSETQ. V was clipped by 4 bases and J by 0 bases, with 17 bases between them. The CDR3 runs to 17 residues. Concerning this clone: Its antigen is not identified.

General study results and limits: As was reported, the classifier diagnosed cytomegalovirus status with high specificity and sensitivity. According to the study, 160 or so TCR beta chains were cytomegalovirus-associated. The study had only CMV serostatus as immune exposure information.

The PCR ran on 60 Vbeta and 13 Jbeta primers. Using immunoSEQ multiplex PCR, the repertoire was profiled, and TCRdb retains in-frame clones only, with some absent. The repertoire holds tens of thousands of clones, 75% to 80% seen once, with about 6% in the top ten. The chain links TRBV5-1 to TRBJ1-3; no clear D. The source material was PBMCs. This TCR was sampled from a female donor in good health and CMV-seronegative. CDR3 nucleotide sequence: TGCGCCAGCAGCAAACTCGGAACAGTAATCTCTGGAAACACCATATATTTT. Encoded protein: CASSKLGTVISGNTIYF.